This T cell receptor beta chain derives from a study of blood T cell repertoires in COVID-19 (dated by TCRdb to about 2020). Regarding the study in general: The collaborator samples originated in the United States, Italy and Spain and spanned the acute and convalescent phases of COVID-19. The material from the prospective study consisted of cDNA or gDNA derived from T cells, B-cell-depleted T cells, or PBMCs. Subjects who had been exposed to COVID-19, were actively infected with it, or had recovered from it provided the deeply sampled blood TCRbeta repertoires that made up the dataset. The repertoires were released in a freely available public database meant as a resource for research on the immune response to SARS-CoV-2. The samples were drawn from two sources: the first 160 participants of the ongoing ImmuneRACE study, and some 1,300 subjects contributed by 6 global collaborators. Sample metadata almost always included a de-identified subject ID, COVID-19 status, age in years and sex. Where HLA class I and class II types were available, the types were taken from metadata supplied by the sample provider, not from assay-based typing.

On this clone: Its antigen is not yet known. Base qualities were left out, and no much larger clone turns up one base away.

Broader findings and caveats from the paper: How much clinical and demographic metadata was included differed by source and by participant, and the metadata was provided uncurated.

Each collaborating institution followed its own protocols to collect whole blood in K2EDTA tubes. For TCRbeta analysis, collaborators shipped samples in one of three forms: frozen whole blood, isolated PBMCs, or DNA extracted from either of those sample types. TCRbeta CDR3 regions were amplified from genomic DNA using the immunoSEQ Assay, a bias-controlled multiplex PCR. The study's own analysis went as follows. The number of nucleated cells in each sample was estimated by amplification of reference gene primers within the assay. Sequence reads were collapsed and filtered to measure the absolute abundance of every unique TCRbeta CDR3 rearrangement. For each sample, productive Simpson clonality was calculated by taking the square root of Simpson's diversity index across productive rearrangements. TCRdb retrieved this table from immuneACCESS and kept in-frame rearrangements only. Not all clones are present; in checked studies, unresolved V genes account for under half, and no reason is known for the remainder. That table gives V, J and clone size, and the DNA gave D and trimming. The sample contains roughly 180,000 clones, approximately 86% of them found a single time. Around 1.9% of the sample is held by the ten biggest clonotypes.

The junction shows trimming of 5 bases on V and 8 bases on J, and the gene matches do not reach 13 bases of it. The germline V gene (reference sequence) gives CDR1 as SEHNR and CDR2 as FQNEAQ. Counted from cysteine to phenylalanine, this CDR3 has 15 amino acids. Solely the CDR3 DNA is kept, with 45 bases framed from the first base. This TCR derives from a man between 65 and 85 years old with active or convalescent COVID-19. Sequenced sample: peripheral blood. In this chain, TRBV7-9 is recombined with TRBJ1-2; TRBD1 matches 8 bases in the middle. DNA sequence: TGTGCCAGCAGCAGACGGGACAGGATTACAAGCGGCTACACCTTC. Protein translation: CASSRRDRITSGYTF.